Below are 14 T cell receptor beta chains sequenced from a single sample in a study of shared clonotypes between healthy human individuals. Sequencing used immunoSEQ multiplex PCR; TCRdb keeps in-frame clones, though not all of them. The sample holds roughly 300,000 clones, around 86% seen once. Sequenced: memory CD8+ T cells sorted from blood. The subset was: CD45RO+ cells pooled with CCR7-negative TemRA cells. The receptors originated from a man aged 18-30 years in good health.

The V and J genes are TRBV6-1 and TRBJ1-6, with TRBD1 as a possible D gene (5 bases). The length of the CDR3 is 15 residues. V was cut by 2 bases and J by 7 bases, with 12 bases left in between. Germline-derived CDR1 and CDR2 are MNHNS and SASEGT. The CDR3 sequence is CASSEWGPLNSPLHF. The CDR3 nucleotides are TGTGCCAGCAGTGAATGGGGCCCGCTAAATTCACCCCTCCACTTT.

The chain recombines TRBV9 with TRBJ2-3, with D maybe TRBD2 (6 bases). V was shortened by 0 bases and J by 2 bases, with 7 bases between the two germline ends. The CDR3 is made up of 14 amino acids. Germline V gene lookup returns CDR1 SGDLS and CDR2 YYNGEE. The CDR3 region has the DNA TGTGCCAGCAGCGTAGCGGACTACACAGATACGCAGTATTTT. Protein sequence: CASSVADYTDTQYF.

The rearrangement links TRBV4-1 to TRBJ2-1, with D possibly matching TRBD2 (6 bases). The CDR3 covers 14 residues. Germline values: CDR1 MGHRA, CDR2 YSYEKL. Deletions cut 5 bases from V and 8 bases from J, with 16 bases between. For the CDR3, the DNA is TGCGCCAGCAGCTTCCGAGTACTAGCCGATGAGCAGTTCTTC. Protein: CASSFRVLADEQFF.

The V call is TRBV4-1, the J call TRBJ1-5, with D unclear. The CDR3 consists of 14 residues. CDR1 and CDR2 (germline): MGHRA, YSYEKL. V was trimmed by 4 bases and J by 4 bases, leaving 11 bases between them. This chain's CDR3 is CASSPSAYNQPQHF. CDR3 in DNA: TGCGCCAGCAGCCCTTCTGCTTATAATCAGCCCCAGCATTTT.

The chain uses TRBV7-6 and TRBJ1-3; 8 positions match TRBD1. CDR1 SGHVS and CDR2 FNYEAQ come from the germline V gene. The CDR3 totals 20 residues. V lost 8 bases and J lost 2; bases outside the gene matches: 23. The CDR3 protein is CASQKGSTLRGRRAGNTIYF. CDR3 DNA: TGTGCCAGCCAAAAAGGATCCACCCTCAGGGGGCGCAGGGCTGGAAACACCATATATTTT.

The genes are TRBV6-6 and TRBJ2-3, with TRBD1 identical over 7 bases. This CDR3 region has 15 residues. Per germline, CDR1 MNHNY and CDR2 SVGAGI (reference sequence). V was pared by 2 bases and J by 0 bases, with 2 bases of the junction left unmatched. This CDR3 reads CASSYGTASTDTQYF. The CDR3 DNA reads TGTGCCAGCAGTTACGGGACAGCTAGCACAGATACGCAGTATTTT.

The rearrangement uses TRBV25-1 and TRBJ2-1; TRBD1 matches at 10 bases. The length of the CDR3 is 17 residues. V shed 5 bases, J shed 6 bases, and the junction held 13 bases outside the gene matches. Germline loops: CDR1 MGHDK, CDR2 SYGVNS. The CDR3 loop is CASSRSEAGQGGNEQFF. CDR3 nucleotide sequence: TGTGCCAGCAGTCGCAGTGAGGCTGGACAGGGGGGCAATGAGCAGTTCTTC. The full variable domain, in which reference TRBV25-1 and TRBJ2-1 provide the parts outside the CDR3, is EADIYQTPRYLVIGTGKKITLECSQTMGHDKMYWYQQDPGMELHLIHYSYGVNSTEKGDLSSESTVSRIRTEHFPLTLESARPSHTSQYLCASSRSEAGQGGNEQFFGPGTRLTVL.

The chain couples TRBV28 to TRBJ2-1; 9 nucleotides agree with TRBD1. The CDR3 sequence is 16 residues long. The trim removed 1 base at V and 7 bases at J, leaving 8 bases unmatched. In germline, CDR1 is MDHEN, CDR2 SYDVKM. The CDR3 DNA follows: TGTGCCAGCAGTTTATTAGGACAGGGGAAGGAAAATGAGCAGTTCTTC. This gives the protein CASSLLGQGKENEQFF.

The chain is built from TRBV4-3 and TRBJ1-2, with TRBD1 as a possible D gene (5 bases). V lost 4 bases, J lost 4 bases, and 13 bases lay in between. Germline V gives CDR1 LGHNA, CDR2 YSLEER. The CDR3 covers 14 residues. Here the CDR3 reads CASSPGGELYGYTF. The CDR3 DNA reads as TGCGCCAGCAGCCCCGGGGGGGAACTCTATGGCTACACCTTC.

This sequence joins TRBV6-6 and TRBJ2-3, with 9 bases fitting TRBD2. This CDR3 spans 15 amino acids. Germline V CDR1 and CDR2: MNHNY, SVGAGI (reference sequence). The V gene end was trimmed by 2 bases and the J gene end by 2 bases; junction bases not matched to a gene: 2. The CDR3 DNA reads TGTGCCAGCAGTTACGCGGGAGGGAACACAGATACGCAGTATTTT. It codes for CASSYAGGNTDTQYF.

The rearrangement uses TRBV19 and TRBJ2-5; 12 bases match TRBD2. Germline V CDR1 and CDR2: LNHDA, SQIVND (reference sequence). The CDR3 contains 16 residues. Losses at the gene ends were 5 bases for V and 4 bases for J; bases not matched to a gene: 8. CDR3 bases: TGTGCCAGTAGTCGAGCATGGGGACTAGCGGGAGAGACCCAGTACTTC. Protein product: CASSRAWGLAGETQYF.

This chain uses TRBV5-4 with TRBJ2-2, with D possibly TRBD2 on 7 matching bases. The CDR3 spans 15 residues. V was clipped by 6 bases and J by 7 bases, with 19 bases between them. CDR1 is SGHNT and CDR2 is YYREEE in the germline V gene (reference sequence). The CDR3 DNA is TGTGCCAGCACCTATATGGGGGGGCCAAGCGGGGAGCTGTTTTTT. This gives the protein CASTYMGGPSGELFF.

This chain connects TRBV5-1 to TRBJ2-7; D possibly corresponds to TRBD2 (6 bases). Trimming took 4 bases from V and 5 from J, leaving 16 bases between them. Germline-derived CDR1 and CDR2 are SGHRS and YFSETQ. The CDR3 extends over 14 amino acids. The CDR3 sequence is CASSPDYFPDEQYF. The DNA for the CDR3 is TGCGCCAGCAGCCCGGACTATTTCCCCGACGAGCAGTACTTC.

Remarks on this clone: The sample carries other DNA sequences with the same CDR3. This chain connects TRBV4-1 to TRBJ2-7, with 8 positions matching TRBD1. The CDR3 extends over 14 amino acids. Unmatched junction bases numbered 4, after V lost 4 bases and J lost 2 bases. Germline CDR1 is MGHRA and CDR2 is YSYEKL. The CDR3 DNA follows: TGCGCCAGCAGCCCGGCAGGGGGCGCCTACGAGCAGTACTTC. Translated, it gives CASSPAGGAYEQYF.